The sequence of this T cell receptor (beta chain) was determined in a study of identical twins. One entry per CDR3 protein, called by TCRdb with MiXCR from the 5' RACE reads. The profile shows approximately 600,000 distinct CDR3 sequences, under 8.5% of them singletons. There are a few counts of this clonotype. Its antigen is not identified. Healthy Caucasians were all of the donors. This CDR3 has 18 residues. J lost 2 bases, V lost 0 bases, and 6 bases had no gene match. Looked up from germline, CDR1 is PRHDT and CDR2 is FYEKMQ (reference sequence). Study findings and constraints: Conclusions were drawn cross-sectionally by statistical analysis, without following the same donors. Invariant MAIT and iNKT cells may have partly biased zero-insertion analyses.

This sample also belongs to another study, concerning yellow fever vaccine responses in identical twins. That paper adds: Reportedly, the response of twins' T cells to the vaccine seemed partly convergent, partly personalized.

Sequencing input: PBMCs. This receptor was identified in a young woman in good health. The V call is TRBV13, the J call TRBJ2-3, with TRBD2 identical over 12 bases. The CDR3 region is CASSLGRTSGGPTDTQYF. CDR3 nucleotide sequence: TGTGCCAGCAGCTTAGGCCGAACTAGCGGGGGGCCCACAGATACGCAGTATTTT. The variable domain in full, completed from reference TRBV13 and TRBJ2-3, reads AAGVIQSPRHLIKEKRETATLKCYPIPRHDTVYWYQQGPGQDPQFLISFYEKMQSDKGSIPDRFSAQQFSDYHSELNMSSLELGDSALYFCASSLGRTSGGPTDTQYFGPGTRLTVL.